This T cell receptor beta chain was documented in a study of radiation and T cells in renal cell carcinoma. Whole-study findings and limits: From baseline, blood top tumor clonotypes peaked at 2 weeks post-radiation.

Profiled with immunoSEQ multiplex PCR; TCRdb holds only in-frame clones, not every one. The sample records 150,000 to 200,000 clones, less than 90% being singletons. The sample's time point: blood 4 weeks post-SBRT, at nephrectomy. Treatment defined: 15 Gy SBRT to primary tumor, nephrectomy 4 weeks later. Nephrectomy followed 15 Gy stereotactic body radiation by 4 weeks. In regard to this clone: Its specificity is not known.

This material consisted of blood, taken from a patient whose treatment included radiotherapy and nephrectomy. The sequence was obtained from a woman between 45 and 65 years old with renal cell carcinoma.

CDR3 sequence reads: CASSLAPTEGETQYF. In DNA, the CDR3 is TGCGCCAGCAGCTTGGCCCCAACTGAGGGAGAGACCCAGTACTTC. The chain links TRBV5-1 to TRBJ2-5, with D perhaps TRBD2 (5 bases). The CDR3 spans 15 residues. Trimming stripped 0 bases from V and 4 bases from J, with 13 bases between. CDR1 and CDR2 from the germline V gene are SGHRS and YFSETQ.